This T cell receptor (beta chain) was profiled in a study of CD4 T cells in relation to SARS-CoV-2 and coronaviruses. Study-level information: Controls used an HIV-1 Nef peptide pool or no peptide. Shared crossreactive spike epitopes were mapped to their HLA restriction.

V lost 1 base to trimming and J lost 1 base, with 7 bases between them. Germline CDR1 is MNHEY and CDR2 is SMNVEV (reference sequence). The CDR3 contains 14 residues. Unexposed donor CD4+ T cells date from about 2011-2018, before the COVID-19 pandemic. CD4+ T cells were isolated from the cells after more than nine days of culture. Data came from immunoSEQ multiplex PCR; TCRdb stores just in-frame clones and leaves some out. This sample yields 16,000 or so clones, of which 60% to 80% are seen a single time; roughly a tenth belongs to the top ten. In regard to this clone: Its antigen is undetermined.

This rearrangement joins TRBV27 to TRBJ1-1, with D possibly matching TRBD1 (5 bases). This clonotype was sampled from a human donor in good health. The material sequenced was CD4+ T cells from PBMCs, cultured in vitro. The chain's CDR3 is CASSLLGANTEAFF. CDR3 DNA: TGTGCCAGCAGTTTATTAGGGGCGAACACTGAAGCTTTCTTT.